These 22 T cell receptor beta chains came from one sample sequenced in a study of early T cells in non-severe SARS-CoV-2 infection. TCRdb independently ran MiXCR on the 5' RACE reads; one entry per CDR3 protein. The sample yields 57,000 or so distinct CDR3 sequences, around 6% seen once. Sequenced sample: whole blood. These receptors were obtained from an adult who was a healthcare worker with PCR-confirmed SARS-CoV-2 infection or an uninfected control (not recorded which).

This clonotype was detected ten times or more. This chain uses TRBV11-3 with TRBJ2-2; D possibly matches TRBD1 or TRBD2 (6 bases each). This CDR3 has 20 amino acids. The germline V gene encodes CDR1 SGHNT and CDR2 YENEEA. V was clipped by 0 bases and J by 0 bases, with 20 bases between them. CDR3 residues: CASSLDPMGRDTPNTGELFF. CDR3 DNA sequence: TGTGCCAGCAGCTTAGATCCTATGGGGCGGGACACCCCGAACACCGGGGAGCTGTTTTTT.

Comment on this clonotype: Since a much larger clone is just one base distant, this may be a read error. The chain combines TRBV29-1 with TRBJ2-7, with a tentative D call TRBD2 (5 bases). V lost 6 bases, J lost 7 bases, and 13 bases lay in between. This CDR3 has 11 amino acids. Germline values: CDR1 SQVTM, CDR2 ANQGSEA. The CDR3 DNA is TGCAGCGTGGCTGACCGGGGTGAGCAGTACTTC. Translation: CSVADRGEQYF.

This clonotype was seen ten or more times. The rearrangement joins TRBV30 to TRBJ2-7, with a possible D match to TRBD2 (5 bases). The germline V gene has CDR1 GTSNPN and CDR2 SVGIG (reference sequence). The CDR3 totals 14 residues. V lost 0 bases and J 2 bases, leaving 11 bases between the germline ends. CDR3 coding DNA: TGTGCCTGGAGTGTACTGAGCGGTACCTACGAGCAGTACTTC. Its protein product is CAWSVLSGTYEQYF.

This clonotype showed up many times. The rearrangement uses TRBV29-1 and TRBJ2-1; 8 nucleotides match TRBD2. Germline V gene lookup returns CDR1 SQVTM and CDR2 ANQGSEA. CDR3 size: 15 residues. Germline trimming cut 8 bases from V and 0 bases from J; bases unmatched to any gene: 9. The CDR3 reads CSFLAGGSSYNEQFF. Here the CDR3 DNA reads TGCAGCTTCCTAGCGGGCGGGAGCTCCTACAATGAGCAGTTCTTC.

This clonotype was detected many times. The gene calls are TRBV19 and TRBJ2-1; no reliable D call. The CDR3 consists of 17 residues. The germline V gene has CDR1 LNHDA and CDR2 SQIVND (reference sequence). With 6 bases removed from V and 0 bases from J, the gap between germline ends came to 18 bases. The CDR3 coding sequence is TGTGCCAGTAGAGGCCCTGGCAGTCTGAGCTCCTACAATGAGCAGTTCTTC. This codes for CASRGPGSLSSYNEQFF.

The V gene is TRBV6-6, the J gene TRBJ1-1; D is perhaps TRBD1 (5 bases). The CDR3 runs to 15 residues. V lost 0 bases to trimming and J lost 7 bases, with 15 bases between them. CDR1 and CDR2 (germline): MNHNY, SVGAGI (reference sequence). The CDR3 loop reads CASSYSPGASYEAFF. CDR3 nucleotides: TGTGCCAGCAGTTACTCGCCCGGGGCCTCCTATGAAGCTTTCTTT.

The chain links TRBV20-1 to TRBJ2-1; D gene uncertain. CDR1 and CDR2 (germline): DFQATT, SNEGSKA (reference sequence). The CDR3 covers 14 residues. The V gene lost 5 bases and the J gene lost 4 bases, with 15 bases spanning the gap. The CDR3 spells CSAGVAPNYNEQFF. CDR3 nucleotides: TGCAGTGCTGGGGTTGCTCCGAATTACAATGAGCAGTTCTTC.

This clonotype was seen at least ten times. The chain links TRBV7-6 to TRBJ2-5, with 7 bases fitting TRBD2. Trimming at V came to 5 bases and at J to 5 bases, leaving 5 bases not matched to a gene. The CDR3 is made up of 13 amino acids. Germline loops: CDR1 SGHVS, CDR2 FNYEAQ. CDR3 sequence (DNA): TGTGCCAGCAGCCGCAGCGGGACGGAGACCCAGTACTTC. Translated: CASSRSGTETQYF.

This clonotype was observed at least ten times. CDR3 in DNA: TGTGCCACCAGTGACCACAGGGACGGTGGCAATGAGCAGTTCTTC. Its translation: CATSDHRDGGNEQFF. This chain links TRBV24-1 with TRBJ2-1; D is possibly TRBD1 (6 bases). Trimming left V 4 bases short and J 6 bases short, with 15 bases between. Per the germline V gene, CDR1 is KGHDR and CDR2 is SFDVKD. This CDR3 is built from 15 residues.

This clonotype has a handful of counts. This CDR3 is CASSLSRGLRNTEAFF. Here the CDR3 DNA reads TGTGCCAGCAGCTTAAGCCGGGGGCTTCGGAACACTGAAGCTTTCTTT. V and J are TRBV11-2 and TRBJ1-1; a weak D match, TRBD1 (6 bases). Germline CDR1 is SGHAT and CDR2 is FQNNGV. The V end was cut by 2 bases, the J end by 1 base, with 14 bases between. The CDR3 has 16 amino acids.

The table lists this clonotype with many counts. The gene calls are TRBV6-1 and TRBJ1-1, with D uncertain. Per germline, CDR1 MNHNS and CDR2 SASEGT. The ends were cut back, 2 bases at V and 1 base at J, with 5 bases in the middle. CDR3 length equals 13 residues. In nucleotides, the CDR3 is TGTGCCAGCAGTGAATCCCAGAACACTGAAGCTTTCTTT. Its translation is CASSESQNTEAFF.

This clonotype was seen at least ten times. The chain is built from TRBV30 and TRBJ2-3, with TRBD2 matching 11 bases. This CDR3 comprises 15 residues. The germline V gene encodes CDR1 GTSNPN and CDR2 SVGIG (reference sequence). J was trimmed by 10 bases and V by 0 bases; bases with no gene match: 9. The DNA of the CDR3 is TGTGCCTGGAGTGTCCGACTAGCGGGGAGAAATGCGCAGTATTTT. This translates into CAWSVRLAGRNAQYF.

The sample holds many counts of this clonotype. The V gene is TRBV6-1, the J gene TRBJ2-5; D unresolved. This CDR3 comprises 15 residues. Germline V gene lookup returns CDR1 MNHNS and CDR2 SASEGT. Trimming took 1 base from V and 5 from J, leaving 14 bases between them. The CDR3 region is CASSEVRIAGETQYF. The CDR3 nucleotides read TGTGCCAGCAGTGAAGTTCGCATAGCCGGGGAGACCCAGTACTTC.

This clonotype was counted only a few times. The J gene is TRBJ2-3, the V gene TRBV5-1, with 9 positions matching TRBD2. V lost 3 bases, J lost 5 bases, and 7 bases stayed unmatched. Germline-derived CDR1 and CDR2 are SGHRS and YFSETQ. CDR3 size: 15 residues. This CDR3 reads CASSSTGLAQDTQYF. DNA for the CDR3: TGCGCCAGCAGCTCTACGGGACTAGCACAAGATACGCAGTATTTT.

This clonotype was picked up many times. This sequence joins TRBV12-3 or TRBV12-4 and TRBJ2-7, with D unresolved. The V end was cut by 5 bases, the J end by 9 bases, with 11 bases between. This CDR3 contains 11 residues. The CDR3 reads CASSLGWAQYF. Here the CDR3 DNA reads TGTGCCAGCAGTCTAGGGTGGGCGCAGTACTTC.

Ten or more counts support this clonotype. The rearrangement joins TRBV13 to TRBJ2-7, with 8 bases identical to TRBD1. Germline values: CDR1 PRHDT, CDR2 FYEKMQ (reference sequence). The CDR3 loop spans 15 amino acids. V lost 4 bases and J lost 6; bases outside the gene matches: 11. The chain's CDR3 is CASSSPDREALEQYF. CDR3 sequence (DNA): TGTGCCAGCAGCTCCCCGGACAGGGAGGCGCTCGAGCAGTACTTC.

In its sample, this clonotype was seen a few times. The V and J genes are TRBV6-6 and TRBJ1-5, with D maybe TRBD1 (6 bases). The germline V and J ends were trimmed by 7 bases and 1 base, with 11 bases remaining between them. This CDR3 region has 14 residues. Germline V gene lookup returns CDR1 MNHNY and CDR2 SVGAGI (reference sequence). CDR3 nucleotide sequence: TGTGCCAGCACCACAGGGAACAGCAATCAGCCCCAGCATTTT. This encodes CASTTGNSNQPQHF.

There are many counts of this clonotype. This rearrangement joins TRBV18 to TRBJ1-1; 8 positions agree with TRBD1. Trimming removed 4 bases from V and 3 bases from J; junction bases left unmatched: 7. This CDR3 contains 15 residues. From germline, CDR1 is KGHSH and CDR2 LQKENI. CDR3 loop: CASSRRTQGDTEAFF. The CDR3 DNA sequence: TGTGCCAGCTCACGACGTACACAGGGGGACACTGAAGCTTTCTTT.

Remarks on this clonotype: This may arise from a read error, as a much more abundant clone is one base away. The chain joins TRBV12-3 or TRBV12-4 to TRBJ2-1; a possible D gene is TRBD1 (6 bases). CDR3 length equals 14 residues. Trimming took 10 bases from V and 8 from J, leaving 21 bases between them. This CDR3 reads CATRTRGQADEQFF. The DNA for the CDR3 is TGTGCCACCAGGACCAGGGGTCAAGCGGATGAGCAGTTCTTC.

This clonotype was seen repeatedly, ten times or more. The chain recombines TRBV29-1 with TRBJ2-7; 7 bases fit TRBD1. V was pared by 4 bases and J by 0 bases, with 3 bases of the junction left unmatched. Germline CDR1 reads SQVTM; CDR2 reads ANQGSEA. This CDR3 spans 13 amino acids. The CDR3 reads CSVGGTDSYEQYF. The CDR3 DNA sequence: TGCAGCGTTGGAGGGACAGACTCCTACGAGCAGTACTTC.

This clonotype was detected many times. This sequence joins TRBV5-1 and TRBJ1-2; 7 bases match TRBD1. Germline V gene lookup returns CDR1 SGHRS and CDR2 YFSETQ. V lost 4 bases to trimming and J lost 7 bases; unmatched junction nucleotides: 4. CDR3 length: 12 residues. Here the CDR3 reads CASSADRVGYTF. The DNA of the CDR3 is TGCGCCAGCAGCGCAGACAGGGTTGGCTACACCTTC.

The sample holds many counts of this clonotype. The V call is TRBV10-3, the J call TRBJ2-5; 9 bases fit TRBD2. Germline CDR1 ENHRY, CDR2 SYGVKD. Trimming cost V 7 bases and J 4 bases; bases outside gene matches: 10. This CDR3 contains 15 residues. For the CDR3, the DNA is TGTGCCATCATGGCTAGCGGGAAAGGCGGAGAGACCCAGTACTTC. This translates into CAIMASGKGGETQYF.